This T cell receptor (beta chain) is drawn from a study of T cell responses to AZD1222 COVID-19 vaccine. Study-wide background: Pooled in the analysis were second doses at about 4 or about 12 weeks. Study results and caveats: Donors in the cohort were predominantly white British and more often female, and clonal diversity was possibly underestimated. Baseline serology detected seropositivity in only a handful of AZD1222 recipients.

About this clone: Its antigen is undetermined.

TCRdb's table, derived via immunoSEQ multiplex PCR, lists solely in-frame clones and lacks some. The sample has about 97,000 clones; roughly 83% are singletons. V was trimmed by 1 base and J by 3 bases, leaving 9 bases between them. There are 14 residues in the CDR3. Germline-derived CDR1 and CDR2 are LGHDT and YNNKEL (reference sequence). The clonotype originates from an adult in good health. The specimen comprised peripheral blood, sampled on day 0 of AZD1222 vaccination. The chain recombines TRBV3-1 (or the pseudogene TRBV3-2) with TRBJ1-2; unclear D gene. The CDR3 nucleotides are TGTGCCAGCAGCCAAGGTATGGGCTACTATGGCTACACCTTC. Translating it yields CASSQGMGYYGYTF.